This T cell receptor (beta chain) was recorded in a study of blood T cells in healthy people across ages. Combining a sample-barcoded 5' primer with a J-beta primer mix, a second PCR ran for about 7 to 12 cycles. TCRdb processed the 5' RACE reads anew with MiXCR; each CDR3 protein has one entry. The sample has around 1,100,000 distinct CDR3 sequences, 35% to 40% seen once. In its sample, this clonotype was seen a few times. V was clipped by 3 bases and J by 6 bases; unmatched bases: 8. The CDR3 is 14 residues long. Sequencing used blood. The chain uses TRBV12-3 or TRBV12-4 and TRBJ2-7; the match to TRBD1 covers 7 bases. This TCR came from a man between 18 and 35 years old in good health. The CDR3 sequence is CASSLDQGTAEQYF. The CDR3 nucleotides are TGTGCCAGCAGTTTGGATCAAGGGACAGCCGAGCAGTACTTC.